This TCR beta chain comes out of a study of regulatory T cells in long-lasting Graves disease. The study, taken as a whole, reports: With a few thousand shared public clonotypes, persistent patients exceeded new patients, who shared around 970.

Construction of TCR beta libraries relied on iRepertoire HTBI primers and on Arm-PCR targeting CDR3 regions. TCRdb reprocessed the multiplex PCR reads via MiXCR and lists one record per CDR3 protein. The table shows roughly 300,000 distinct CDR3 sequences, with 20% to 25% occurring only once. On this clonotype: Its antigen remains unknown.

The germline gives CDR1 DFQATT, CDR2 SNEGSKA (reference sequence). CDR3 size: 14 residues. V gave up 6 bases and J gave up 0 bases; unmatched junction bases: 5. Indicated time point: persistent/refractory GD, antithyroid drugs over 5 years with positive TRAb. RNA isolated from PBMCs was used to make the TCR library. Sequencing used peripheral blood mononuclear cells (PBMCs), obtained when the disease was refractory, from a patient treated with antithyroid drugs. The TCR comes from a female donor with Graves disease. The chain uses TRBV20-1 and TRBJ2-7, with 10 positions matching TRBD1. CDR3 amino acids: CSARRDRGSYEQYF. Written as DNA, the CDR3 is TGCAGTGCCAGACGGGACAGGGGCTCCTACGAGCAGTACTTC.